The rows below give T cell receptor beta chains drawn from one sample of a study of shared clonotypes between healthy human individuals. The assay was immunoSEQ multiplex PCR, and TCRdb's table has in-frame clones only and misses some. The sample holds a few million clones, about 90% seen once. The sequencing sample was made of naive CD4+ T cells from PBMCs. The receptors come from a young man in good health. Some clones in this sample may be carry-over from other donors' samples. The CDR3 runs from the conserved cysteine through the conserved F or W. Fields, in order: V gene, D gene, clone size, J gene, CDR3 DNA, CDR3 protein. D genes are given only for firm matches. Clone size is given for some rows only: seen once, a few or many times, or a class if the clone is expanded.

V gene: TRBV30
D gene: NA
clone size: NA
J gene: TRBJ2-5
CDR3 DNA: TGTGCCTGGAGTGTACTCCCCGAGACCCAGTACTTC
CDR3 protein: CAWSVLPETQYF

V gene: TRBV10-3
D gene: TRBD2
clone size: NA
J gene: TRBJ2-1
CDR3 DNA: TGTGCCATCAGTGACCCCGGGACTAGCGGGGGATGGGGGATCTACAATGAGCAGTTCTTC
CDR3 protein: CAISDPGTSGGWGIYNEQFF

V gene: TRBV7-9
D gene: NA
clone size: NA
J gene: TRBJ1-4
CDR3 DNA: TGTGCCAGCAGCTTATCTGGGGGCACTAATGAAAAACTGTTTTTT
CDR3 protein: CASSLSGGTNEKLFF

V gene: TRBV10-3
D gene: NA
clone size: NA
J gene: TRBJ2-7
CDR3 DNA: TGTGCCATCAGTGACCCCAACGGGGGGCCAGTAAACTACGAGCAGTACTTC
CDR3 protein: CAISDPNGGPVNYEQYF

V gene: TRBV9
D gene: NA
clone size: NA
J gene: TRBJ2-3
CDR3 DNA: TGTGCCAGCAGCCAAACACCACACACCACAGATACGCAGTATTTT
CDR3 protein: CASSQTPHTTDTQYF

V gene: TRBV6-5
D gene: NA
clone size: NA
J gene: TRBJ1-6
CDR3 DNA: TGTGCCAGCTCTCGAAGGGTTTATTCACCCCTCCACTTT
CDR3 protein: CASSRRVYSPLHF

V gene: TRBV7-2
D gene: TRBD1
clone size: once
J gene: TRBJ2-2
CDR3 DNA: TGTGCCAGCAGCTTCACAGGGGCGGCGGAGCTGTTCTTT
CDR3 protein: CASSFTGAAELFF

V gene: TRBV27
D gene: NA
clone size: NA
J gene: TRBJ2-7
CDR3 DNA: TGTGCCAGCAGTTTATCGGGTGTTGGGGAGCAGTACTTC
CDR3 protein: CASSLSGVGEQYF

V gene: TRBV29-1
D gene: TRBD1
clone size: NA
J gene: TRBJ2-7
CDR3 DNA: TGCAGCACCAGTGACAGGGGGCTCTACGAGCAGTACTTC
CDR3 protein: CSTSDRGLYEQYF

V gene: TRBV27
D gene: TRBD2
clone size: NA
J gene: TRBJ2-5
CDR3 DNA: TGTGCCAGCAGTTCTTTGAGACTAGCGGGATACCCAGAGACCCAGTACTTC
CDR3 protein: CASSSLRLAGYPETQYF

V gene: TRBV7-2
D gene: NA
clone size: NA
J gene: TRBJ1-1
CDR3 DNA: TGTGCCAGCAGCCGCTCGGGGGGGAACACTGAAGCTTTCTTT
CDR3 protein: CASSRSGGNTEAFF

V gene: TRBV5-1
D gene: NA
clone size: NA
J gene: TRBJ1-1
CDR3 DNA: TGCGCCAGCAGCTTGGGTACAGAGAACACTGAAGCTTTCTTT
CDR3 protein: CASSLGTENTEAFF

V gene: TRBV10-3
D gene: TRBD2
clone size: NA
J gene: TRBJ2-2
CDR3 DNA: TGTGCCATCAGTGAACTCCCGGGACTAGCGGCGAACACCGGGGAGCTGTTTTTT
CDR3 protein: CAISELPGLAANTGELFF

V gene: TRBV2
D gene: NA
clone size: few
J gene: TRBJ1-1
CDR3 DNA: TGTGCCAGCAGTGAAGAGCGGGGTGGGAACACTGAAGCTTTCTTT
CDR3 protein: CASSEERGGNTEAFF

V gene: TRBV14
D gene: TRBD1
clone size: once
J gene: TRBJ1-1
CDR3 DNA: TGTGCCAGCAGCCTTCAGACAGGGGCGTTCACTGAAGCTTTCTTT
CDR3 protein: CASSLQTGAFTEAFF

V gene: TRBV5-6
D gene: NA
clone size: once
J gene: TRBJ2-6
CDR3 DNA: TGTGCCAGCAGCTCTCCCCGGAGCTCTGGGGCCAACGTCCTGACTTTC
CDR3 protein: CASSSPRSSGANVLTF

V gene: TRBV4-1
D gene: NA
clone size: NA
J gene: TRBJ2-1
CDR3 DNA: TGCGCCAGCAGCTCATACAATGAGCAGTTCTTC
CDR3 protein: CASSSYNEQFF

V gene: TRBV7-2
D gene: TRBD2
clone size: NA
J gene: TRBJ2-3
CDR3 DNA: TGTGCCAGCAGCTTTGGACTAGCGACAGATACGCAGTATTTT
CDR3 protein: CASSFGLATDTQYF

V gene: TRBV2
D gene: TRBD1
clone size: NA
J gene: TRBJ2-7
CDR3 DNA: TGTGCCAGCAGTGCGGGGACAGGCGTCACCGAGCAGTACTTC
CDR3 protein: CASSAGTGVTEQYF

V gene: TRBV4-2
D gene: NA
clone size: NA
J gene: TRBJ1-2
CDR3 DNA: TGTGCCAGCAGCTCCCGACTGGAATATGGCTACACCTTC
CDR3 protein: CASSSRLEYGYTF

V gene: TRBV4-2
D gene: NA
clone size: NA
J gene: TRBJ2-2
CDR3 DNA: TGTGCCAGCAGCCAAGACCAGTACGCGAACACCGGGGAGCTGTTTTTT
CDR3 protein: CASSQDQYANTGELFF

V gene: TRBV7-6
D gene: TRBD2
clone size: NA
J gene: TRBJ2-4
CDR3 DNA: TGTGCCAGCAGCTTAAGCGGGGGCGGGGGCATTCAGTACTTC
CDR3 protein: CASSLSGGGGIQYF

V gene: TRBV18
D gene: NA
clone size: NA
J gene: TRBJ2-5
CDR3 DNA: TGTGCCAGCTCACCACCCGAAGAGACCCAGTACTTC
CDR3 protein: CASSPPEETQYF

V gene: TRBV6-1
D gene: NA
clone size: NA
J gene: TRBJ1-2
CDR3 DNA: TGTGCCAGCAGTGAAGCGGCGTCCGGAGCTAACTATGGCTACACCTTC
CDR3 protein: CASSEAASGANYGYTF

V gene: TRBV7-2
D gene: TRBD1
clone size: NA
J gene: TRBJ2-1
CDR3 DNA: TGTGCCAGCAGCTACAGACAGGGGATTAAGCAGTTCTTC
CDR3 protein: CASSYRQGIKQFF

V gene: TRBV10-3
D gene: NA
clone size: NA
J gene: TRBJ2-1
CDR3 DNA: TGTGCCATCAGTGAGTCGGAGTCGGTCAAGCAGTTCTTC
CDR3 protein: CAISESESVKQFF

V gene: TRBV30
D gene: NA
clone size: NA
J gene: TRBJ1-5
CDR3 DNA: TGTGCCTGGAGTTCGCGTAGCAATCAGCCCCAGCATTTT
CDR3 protein: CAWSSRSNQPQHF

V gene: TRBV11-2
D gene: NA
clone size: NA
J gene: TRBJ1-1
CDR3 DNA: TGTGCCAGCAGGTTAGTAGTGGACACTGAAGCTTTCTTT
CDR3 protein: CASRLVVDTEAFF

V gene: TRBV9
D gene: NA
clone size: NA
J gene: TRBJ2-1
CDR3 DNA: TGTGCCAGCAGCGTAGAGGTAGGGGCCGGGCAGTTCTTC
CDR3 protein: CASSVEVGAGQFF